This entry is about one T cell receptor beta chain. Profiling relied on immunoSEQ multiplex PCR, and the TCRdb table lists in-frame clones only, not all of them. Of 300,000 to 350,000 clones in the sample, almost 90% were seen once. The CDR3 has 17 residues. CDR1 is SGDLS and CDR2 is YYNGEE in the germline V gene. With 0 bases removed from V and 0 bases from J, the gap between germline ends came to 13 bases. Stated treatment: approximately 18 received Ad26.COV2.S at low or high dose, single or two shots; several received placebo; per-sample allocation not given. After the first vaccine or placebo injection, samples were drawn on day 63. The sample originates from a study of Ad26.COV2.S vaccination and SARS-CoV-2 variants.

The receptor was derived from a person aged 18 to 65 who received the Ad26.COV2.S COVID-19 vaccine or a placebo. The input for sequencing was peripheral blood, taken in a trial of Ad26.COV2.S vaccine versus placebo. The chain carries TRBV9 and TRBJ2-1; perhaps TRBD2 as D (6 bases). CDR3 bases: TGTGCCAGCAGCGTAGGGGGGAGCGGGCTCTCCTACAATGAGCAGTTCTTC. Translating it yields CASSVGGSGLSYNEQFF.